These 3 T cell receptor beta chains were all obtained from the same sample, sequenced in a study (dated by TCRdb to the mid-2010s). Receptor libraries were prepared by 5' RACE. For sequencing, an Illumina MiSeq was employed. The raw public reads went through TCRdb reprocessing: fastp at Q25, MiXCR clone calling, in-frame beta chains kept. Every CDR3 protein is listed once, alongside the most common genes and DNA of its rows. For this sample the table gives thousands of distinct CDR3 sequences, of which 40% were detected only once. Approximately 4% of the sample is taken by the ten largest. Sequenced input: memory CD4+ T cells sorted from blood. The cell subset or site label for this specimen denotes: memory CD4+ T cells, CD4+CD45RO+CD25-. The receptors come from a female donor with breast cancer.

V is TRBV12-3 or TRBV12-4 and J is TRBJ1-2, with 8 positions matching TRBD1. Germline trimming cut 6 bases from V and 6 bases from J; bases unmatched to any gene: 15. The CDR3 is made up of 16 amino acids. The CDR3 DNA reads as TGTGCCAGCAGCCCAAGCCCTCAGGGGGCCGTGCATGGCTACACCTTC. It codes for CASSPSPQGAVHGYTF.

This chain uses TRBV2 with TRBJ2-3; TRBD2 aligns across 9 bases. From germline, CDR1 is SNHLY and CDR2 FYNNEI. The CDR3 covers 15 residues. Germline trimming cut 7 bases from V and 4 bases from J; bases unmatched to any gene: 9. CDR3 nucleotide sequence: TGTGCCAGCACGGGGGCTAGCGGGGAAGCAGATACGCAGTATTTT. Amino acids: CASTGASGEADTQYF.

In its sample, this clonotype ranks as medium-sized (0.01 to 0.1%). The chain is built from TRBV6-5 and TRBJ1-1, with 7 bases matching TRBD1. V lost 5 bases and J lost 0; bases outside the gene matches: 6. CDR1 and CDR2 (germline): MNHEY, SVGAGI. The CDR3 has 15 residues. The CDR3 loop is CASSPRDSLNTEAFF. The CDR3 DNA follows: TGTGCCAGCAGTCCCCGGGACAGCTTGAACACTGAAGCTTTCTTT.